This TCR beta chain was recovered during a study of blood T cells in healthy people across ages. The CDR3 runs 14 residues. Between the trimmed V and J ends, which lost 2 bases and 1 base, there was a span of 7 bases. Germline CDR1 SGHNT, CDR2 YYREEE (reference sequence). This clonotype has just a few counts. The draw of peripheral blood yielded about 10 milliliters from each donor. Alongside a J-beta primer mix, a sample-barcoded 5' primer served in a second PCR lasting roughly 7 to 12 cycles. MiXCR was run by TCRdb on the 5' RACE reads, yielding one entry per CDR3 protein. The sample lists 850,000 to 1,100,000 distinct CDR3 sequences; more than 30% were seen once.

V and J are TRBV5-4 and TRBJ1-5; unclear D gene. The sample taken for sequencing was blood. The receptor's source is a man aged 18-30 years in good health. This CDR3 reads CASSLRESNQPQHF. The CDR3 DNA follows: TGTGCCAGCAGCTTAAGGGAAAGCAATCAGCCCCAGCATTTT.